These 17 T cell receptor beta chains were all obtained from the same sample, sequenced in a study of blood T cells in healthy people across ages. For the second PCR, which ran for roughly 6 to 11 cycles, a sample-barcoded 5' primer and a J-beta primer mix were used. MiXCR, applied by TCRdb to the 5' RACE reads, yields one record per CDR3 protein. The sample carries around 500,000 distinct CDR3 sequences, 27% recorded once. The same specimen was also included in a second study, on T cells of mothers and their children.

The sequenced sample consisted of blood. The source is a boy younger than 10 in good health.

The V gene is TRBV20-1, the J gene TRBJ2-1; 11 positions agree with TRBD2. The CDR3 has 14 amino acids. Trimming at V came to 3 bases and at J to 6 bases, leaving 4 bases not matched to a gene. Germline values: CDR1 DFQATT, CDR2 SNEGSKA (reference sequence). CDR3 sequence: CSARPTSGINEQFF. The CDR3 nucleotides are TGCAGTGCTAGGCCGACTAGCGGGATCAATGAGCAGTTCTTC.

This clonotype has a count of ten or more. The chain links TRBV6-1 to TRBJ2-3; 7 positions match TRBD2. Germline V CDR1 and CDR2: MNHNS, SASEGT. The ends lost 3 bases at V and 2 bases at J; junction bases unmatched: 11. CDR3 size: 17 residues. The CDR3 DNA reads as TGTGCCAGCAGTGACGGGGACTATGGCGGCCTCACAGATACGCAGTATTTT. Its protein product is CASSDGDYGGLTDTQYF.

This clonotype has a count of ten or more. This chain joins TRBV25-1 and TRBJ2-4, with a possible D match to TRBD2 (6 bases). V was cut by 7 bases and J by 9 bases, with 10 bases left in between. In germline, CDR1 is MGHDK, CDR2 SYGVNS. This CDR3 is 11 amino acids long. As DNA, the CDR3 is TGTGCCAGCATGGAGGAGGGCATTCAGTACTTC. Its translation is CASMEEGIQYF.

Remarks on this clonotype: The junction does not match germline at one end; this may be a read error. CDR3 loop: CASSLMGGRANTGELFF. For the CDR3, the DNA is TGTGCCAGCAGCTTAATGGGGGGCAGGGCGAATACCGGGGAGCTGTTTTTT. The rearrangement links TRBV7-7 to TRBJ2-2, with D perhaps TRBD1 or TRBD2 (6 bases each). The CDR3 covers 17 residues. In germline, CDR1 is SSHAT, CDR2 FNYEAQ (reference sequence).

The rearrangement links TRBV11-2 to TRBJ2-5, with a possible D match to TRBD1 (5 bases). The J call may not be correct, given that the DNA end is closer to TRBJ2-7. CDR3 length equals 14 residues. Germline CDR1 and CDR2: SGHAT and FQNNGV. The CDR3 nucleotides are TGTGCCAGCAGCGTTCAGGGTACCGGCTACGAGCAGTACTTC. Residues: CASSVQGTGYEQYF.

The chain has TRBV30 and TRBJ2-5, with 8 bases lining up with TRBD2. The end of the DNA is better explained by TRBJ2-1, so the J call may be wrong. CDR3 length: 14 amino acids. Germline CDR1 and CDR2: GTSNPN and SVGIG (reference sequence). The CDR3 DNA follows: TGTGCCTGTACAGGGAGGGCGGGGGGCAATGAGCAGTTCTTC. Translated: CACTGRAGGNEQFF.

This clonotype showed up just a few times. This chain links TRBV12-5 with TRBJ1-2; 7 nucleotides align to TRBD1. Germline trimming cut 2 bases from V and 1 base from J; bases unmatched to any gene: 4. Germline CDR1 reads LGHNT; CDR2 reads FRNRAP. The CDR3 length is 15 residues. CDR3 amino acids: CASGLFPGGNYGYTF. DNA for the CDR3: TGTGCTAGTGGTTTGTTCCCAGGGGGTAACTATGGCTACACCTTC.

This chain uses TRBV11-2 with TRBJ2-3; 12 bases line up with TRBD2. The length of the CDR3 is 16 residues. CDR1 is SGHAT, CDR2 FQNNGV, per germline. Trimming cost V 5 bases and J 2 bases; bases outside gene matches: 5. The CDR3 sequence is CASSLRLAGVTDTQYF. The CDR3 DNA is TGTGCCAGCAGCCTCCGACTAGCGGGAGTCACAGATACGCAGTATTTT.

The table lists this clonotype with a few counts. The genes are TRBV27 and TRBJ2-5; D possibly matches TRBD1 or TRBD2 (6 bases each). Trimming removed 6 bases at V and 2 bases at J, with 13 bases between. Germline V gene data show CDR1 as MNHEY and CDR2 as SMNVEV (reference sequence). The CDR3 covers 14 residues. CDR3 nucleotides: TGTGCCAGCAGAGAGACAGGAGGGCAAGAGACCCAGTACTTC. This gives the protein CASRETGGQETQYF.

V and J are TRBV7-9 and TRBJ2-5; D remains ambiguous. The DNA end favors TRBJ2-1, so the J call may be wrong. The CDR3 is 13 residues long. Germline values: CDR1 SEHNR, CDR2 FQNEAQ (reference sequence). CDR3 in DNA: TGTGCCAGCAGCCCCATCCCCGGAAATGAGCAGTTCTTC. It specifies CASSPIPGNEQFF.

The rearrangement uses TRBV3-1 and TRBJ2-1; no reliable D call. V was pared by 0 bases and J by 0 bases, with 18 bases between. Germline CDR1 LGHDT, CDR2 YNNKEL (reference sequence). The CDR3 runs to 19 residues. The CDR3 sequence: CASSQDGGYRVASYNEQFF. Written as DNA, the CDR3 is TGTGCCAGCAGCCAAGACGGTGGGTATCGGGTGGCCTCCTACAATGAGCAGTTCTTC.

In its sample, this clonotype was seen a few times. The rearrangement joins TRBV4-1 to TRBJ2-5; TRBD1 might be the D (6 bases). The J call could be wrong; TRBJ2-7 is a better fit for the DNA end. The V gene's germline CDR1 is MGHRA and CDR2 YSYEKL. The CDR3 length is 15 residues. Written as DNA, the CDR3 is TGCGCCAGCAGCCCGGGACACGAAATCACCTACGAGCAGTACTTC. Translating it yields CASSPGHEITYEQYF.

A few counts support this clonotype. The V and J genes are TRBV20-1 and TRBJ2-1; a possible D gene is TRBD2 (5 bases). The germline V gene encodes CDR1 DFQATT and CDR2 SNEGSKA (reference sequence). V lost 1 base, J lost 10 bases, and 17 bases lay in between. CDR3 length: 14 amino acids. The CDR3 region is CSARVGGGFGEQFF. The CDR3 DNA reads as TGCAGTGCTAGAGTGGGCGGAGGTTTCGGGGAGCAGTTCTTC.

V gene TRBV7-2 combines with J gene TRBJ2-3, with D uncertain. V lost 5 bases, J lost 0 bases, and 9 bases lay in between. The germline V gene has CDR1 SGHTA and CDR2 FQGNSA. The CDR3 is 14 amino acids. The CDR3 region is CASSQRPSTDTQYF. Here the CDR3 DNA reads TGTGCCAGCAGCCAACGACCAAGCACAGATACGCAGTATTTT.

The chain links TRBV20-1 to TRBJ2-3; either TRBD1 or TRBD2 may supply D (5 bases each). Germline V gene sequence: CDR1 DFQATT, CDR2 SNEGSKA (reference sequence). V lost 5 bases and J 3 bases, leaving 24 bases between the germline ends. The CDR3 consists of 17 residues. CDR3: CSAGGVLAQKGTDTQYF. The CDR3 region has the DNA TGCAGTGCTGGGGGTGTATTAGCCCAAAAAGGAACAGATACGCAGTATTTT.

This clonotype turned up a few times. This chain links TRBV12-5 with TRBJ2-2; a weak D match, TRBD2 (5 bases). Germline V gene sequence: CDR1 LGHNT, CDR2 FRNRAP. The CDR3 runs 16 residues. V was pared by 3 bases and J by 0 bases, with 11 bases between. The CDR3 nucleotides are TGTGCTAGTGGTTTTAGACTGAGGGCGAACACCGGGGAGCTGTTTTTT. Amino acids: CASGFRLRANTGELFF. Drawing the rest from reference TRBV12-5 and TRBJ2-2, the complete variable domain is DARVTQTPRHKVTEMGQEVTMRCQPILGHNTVFWYRQTMMQGLELLAYFRNRAPLDDSGMPKDRFSAEMPDATLATLKIQPSEPRDSAVYFCASGFRLRANTGELFFGEGSRLTVL.

The chain employs TRBV10-3 and TRBJ2-2, with 7 bases identical to TRBD2. The CDR3 extends over 15 amino acids. With 4 bases clipped from V and 6 bases from J, the junction kept 8 bases outside the gene matches. Germline CDR1 is ENHRY and CDR2 is SYGVKD. The chain's CDR3 is CAISGGGPSAGELFF. The CDR3 DNA is TGTGCCATCAGTGGGGGGGGTCCGTCCGCCGGGGAGCTGTTTTTT.